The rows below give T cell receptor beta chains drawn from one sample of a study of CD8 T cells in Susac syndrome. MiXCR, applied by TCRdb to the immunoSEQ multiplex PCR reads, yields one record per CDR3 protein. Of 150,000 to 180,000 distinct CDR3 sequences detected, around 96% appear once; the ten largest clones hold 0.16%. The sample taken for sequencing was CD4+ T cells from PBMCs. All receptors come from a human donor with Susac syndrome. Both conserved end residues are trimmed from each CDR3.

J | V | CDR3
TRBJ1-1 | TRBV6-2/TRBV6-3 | ASSGQVTEAF
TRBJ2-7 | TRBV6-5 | ASAGAVGSYEQY
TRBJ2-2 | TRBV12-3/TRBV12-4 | ASSFFAGGPRELF
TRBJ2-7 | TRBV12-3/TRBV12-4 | ASSLPLYEQY
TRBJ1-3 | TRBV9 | ASAARVSGNTIY
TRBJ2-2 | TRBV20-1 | SARPGGRAGELF
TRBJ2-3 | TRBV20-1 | SAGLSLSVWDTQY
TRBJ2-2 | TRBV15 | ATSSLGLAGGPIITGELF
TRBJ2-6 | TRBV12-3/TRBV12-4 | ASSLLRSAAGANVLT
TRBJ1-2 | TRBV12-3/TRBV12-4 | ASTPGTDRRYT
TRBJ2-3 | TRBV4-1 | ASAPGRPTDTQY
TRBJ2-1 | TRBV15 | ATSREGAGGRDEQF
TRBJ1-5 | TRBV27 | ASSTRVNNQPQH
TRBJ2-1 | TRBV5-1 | ASSWGTSGSEQF
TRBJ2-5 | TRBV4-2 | ASSTSGGKQETQY
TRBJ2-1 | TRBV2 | ASSEEGLGYNEQF
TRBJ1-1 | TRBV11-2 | ASSPMDGAF
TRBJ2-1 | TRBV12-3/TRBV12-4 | ASSPVFNEQF
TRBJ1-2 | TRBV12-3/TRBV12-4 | ASSPPFRGPESGGYT
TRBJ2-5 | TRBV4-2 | ASSQANDRLRETQY
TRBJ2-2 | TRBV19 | ASSVEAGGELS
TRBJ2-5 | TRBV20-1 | SASLGQGTRETQY
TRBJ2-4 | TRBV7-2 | ASSLYSVGSIQY
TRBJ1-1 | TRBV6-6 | ASRWAGREGSEAF
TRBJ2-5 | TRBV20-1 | SAREVGLGETQY
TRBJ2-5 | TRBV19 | ASRFGNQETQY
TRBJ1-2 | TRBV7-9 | ASSSPAGFYGYT